A single sample is the source of the 27 T cell receptor beta chains below, sequenced in a study of blood T cell repertoires in COVID-19. Measured with immunoSEQ multiplex PCR; TCRdb has only the in-frame clones, and not every one. The data show some 65,000 clones, around 88% seen once. Sequenced: peripheral blood. These receptors were collected from a middle-aged man with COVID-19, enrolled during active disease.

V usage is TRBV6-4 and J usage is TRBJ2-5, with TRBD2 matching 7 bases. This CDR3 has 11 residues. Germline V gene data show CDR1 as MRHNA and CDR2 as SNTAGT. CDR3 bases: TGTGGGAGCTCCGGGGGGGAGACCCAGTACTTC. This encodes CGSSGGETQYF.

The sample holds one count of this clone. This chain joins TRBV6-5 and TRBJ2-7; tentative D call: TRBD2 (6 bases). CDR1 is MNHEY and CDR2 is SVGAGI in the germline V gene. V was shortened by 0 bases and J by 6 bases, with 15 bases between the two germline ends. This CDR3 region has 15 residues. CDR3 residues: CASSYSRGPPGEQYF. The CDR3 DNA is TGTGCCAGCAGTTACTCGCGGGGACCTCCCGGCGAGCAGTACTTC.

The chain couples TRBV13 to TRBJ2-5; 9 nucleotides line up with TRBD1. Per the germline V gene, CDR1 is PRHDT and CDR2 is FYEKMQ (reference sequence). The CDR3 is 14 residues long. V lost 5 bases, J lost 7 bases, and 8 bases stayed unmatched. CDR3 residues: CASSPRQGVRTQYF. For the CDR3, the DNA is TGTGCCAGCAGCCCCCGACAGGGGGTGCGGACCCAGTACTTC.

This chain connects TRBV2 to TRBJ1-1, with D tentatively TRBD1 (6 bases). The V gene's germline CDR1 is SNHLY and CDR2 FYNNEI. The CDR3 is 13 amino acids. Trimming took off 11 bases at V and 1 base at J, with 14 bases between the two ends. As DNA, the CDR3 is TGTGCCGGTGAGACAGGCCGGAACACTGAAGCTTTCTTT. Its protein product is CAGETGRNTEAFF.

The V and J genes are TRBV7-9 and TRBJ1-1, with 7 bases lining up with TRBD1. The CDR3 spans 14 residues. V lost 4 bases, J lost 5 bases, and 7 bases stayed unmatched. Per the germline V gene, CDR1 is SEHNR and CDR2 is FQNEAQ (reference sequence). The CDR3, as DNA: TGTGCCAGCAGCTACAGGGGAGGATATACTGAAGCTTTCTTT. This codes for CASSYRGGYTEAFF.

The V and J genes are TRBV5-4 and TRBJ1-2, with TRBD1 identical over 7 bases. V trimming: 5 bases; J trimming: 4 bases; junction bases outside the gene matches: 5. CDR1 is SGHNT, CDR2 YYREEE, per germline (reference sequence). The CDR3 runs to 13 residues. The CDR3 protein is CASSLTGIYGYTF. In DNA form, the CDR3 reads TGTGCCAGCAGTTTGACAGGGATCTATGGCTACACCTTC.

The gene calls are TRBV5-6 and TRBJ2-5, with a tentative D call TRBD1 (5 bases). Per the germline V gene, CDR1 is SGHDT and CDR2 is YYEEEE. The CDR3 is 14 residues long. Trimming cost V 3 bases and J 5 bases, with 14 bases left between them. The CDR3, as DNA: TGTGCCAGCAGCTCAAAGACAGTCACGGAGACCCAGTACTTC. Its protein product is CASSSKTVTETQYF.

This chain uses TRBV5-1 with TRBJ2-5, with 12 bases matching TRBD2. CDR1 and CDR2 from the germline V gene are SGHRS and YFSETQ. The CDR3 is 16 amino acids. V trimming: 0 bases; J trimming: 5 bases; junction bases outside the gene matches: 5. The CDR3 bases are TGCGCCAGCAGCTTGGTGGCTAGCGGGGGGGTCGAGACCCAGTACTTC. The encoded protein is CASSLVASGGVETQYF. The whole variable domain, filled in from reference TRBV5-1 and TRBJ2-5, reads KAGVTQTPRYLIKTRGQQVTLSCSPISGHRSVSWYQQTPGQGLQFLFEYFSETQRNKGNFPGRFSGRQFSNSRSEMNVSTLELGDSALYLCASSLVASGGVETQYFGPGTRLLVL.

The chain recombines TRBV6-6 with TRBJ2-7; D possibly corresponds to TRBD2 (6 bases). The V gene lost 0 bases and the J gene lost 5 bases, with 11 bases spanning the gap. This CDR3 region has 14 residues. The germline V gene has CDR1 MNHNY and CDR2 SVGAGI (reference sequence). This CDR3 reads CASSYSGGEDEQYF. DNA for the CDR3: TGTGCCAGCAGTTACTCAGGAGGGGAGGACGAGCAGTACTTC.

This clone was seen a few times. The gene calls are TRBV6-5 and TRBJ2-7; a possible D gene is TRBD2 (6 bases). The CDR3 extends over 15 amino acids. Deletions cut 2 bases from V and 3 bases from J, with 14 bases between. Germline CDR1 MNHEY, CDR2 SVGAGI. CDR3 loop: CASSYGVGGNYEQYF. The CDR3 region has the DNA TGTGCCAGCAGTTACGGGGTAGGCGGGAACTACGAGCAGTACTTC.

The J gene is TRBJ1-3, the V gene TRBV30, with D hard to call. V was cut by 0 bases and J by 0 bases, with 9 bases left in between. Germline CDR1 is GTSNPN and CDR2 is SVGIG (reference sequence). This CDR3 region has 15 residues. The CDR3 sequence: CAWSVIQNSGNTIYF. The CDR3 bases are TGTGCCTGGAGTGTAATACAGAACTCTGGAAACACCATATATTTT.

The chain carries TRBV2 and TRBJ2-5; D is perhaps TRBD1 (5 bases). Germline lookup yields CDR1 SNHLY and CDR2 FYNNEI. CDR3 length: 12 amino acids. Trimming removed 8 bases from V and 2 bases from J, with 9 bases in between. In DNA, the CDR3 is TGTGCCAGCGGGGCAGAGCAAGAGACCCAGTACTTC. Its protein is CASGAEQETQYF.

V is TRBV3-1 (or the pseudogene TRBV3-2) and J is TRBJ2-3, with TRBD2 matching 9 bases. V dropped 4 bases and J dropped 6; count of bases not matched to a gene: 11. The germline gives CDR1 LGHDT, CDR2 YNNKEL (reference sequence). The CDR3 contains 16 residues. The CDR3, as DNA: TGTGCCAGCAGCCGAGCCTCCATGGCGGGGGGGGATACGCAGTATTTT. Amino acids: CASSRASMAGGDTQYF.

For this clone: This sample includes further DNA sequences coding for the same CDR3. V and J are TRBV6-1 and TRBJ1-5, with 7 positions matching TRBD1. The CDR3 is made up of 15 amino acids. Germline V gives CDR1 MNHNS, CDR2 SASEGT. V shed 1 base and J 5 bases; nucleotides not matched to a gene: 5. The CDR3, as DNA: TGTGCCAGCAGTGAAGTGAGGCAGGGGGATCAGCCCCAGCATTTT. Translation: CASSEVRQGDQPQHF.

The rearrangement joins TRBV2 to TRBJ2-5; 7 positions match TRBD2. Looked up from germline, CDR1 is SNHLY and CDR2 is FYNNEI. V gave up 3 bases and J gave up 5 bases; unmatched junction bases: 6. This CDR3 region has 14 residues. The chain's CDR3 is CASSDWAGDETQYF. The DNA for the CDR3 is TGTGCCAGCAGTGACTGGGCGGGGGATGAGACCCAGTACTTC.

This clone came up once. The genes are TRBV19 and TRBJ2-2; 8 positions agree with TRBD2. The V segment lost 6 bases and the J segment 4 bases; nucleotides outside the gene matches: 4. CDR3 length: 14 residues. Per germline, CDR1 LNHDA and CDR2 SQIVND (reference sequence). CDR3 sequence: CASRAGGFTGELFF. The CDR3 DNA follows: TGTGCCAGTAGGGCGGGGGGTTTCACCGGGGAGCTGTTTTTT.

The rearrangement joins TRBV30 to TRBJ1-1; the D is unclear. Germline V gene data show CDR1 as GTSNPN and CDR2 as SVGIG (reference sequence). CDR3 length: 12 residues. Trimming left V 3 bases short and J 3 bases short, with 8 bases between. CDR3 DNA: TGTGCCTGGAGGGGCAGAGACACTGAAGCTTTCTTT. Amino acids: CAWRGRDTEAFF.

The chain uses TRBV18 and TRBJ2-6, with D possibly being TRBD1 (5 bases). CDR3 length equals 15 residues. Germline V gene sequence: CDR1 KGHSH, CDR2 LQKENI. V lost 5 bases and J lost 2, with 10 bases in between. CDR3 in amino acids: CASSGQGTGANVLTF. The CDR3 coding sequence is TGTGCCAGCTCAGGCCAGGGCACTGGGGCCAACGTCCTGACTTTC.

The chain links TRBV28 to TRBJ1-1; D is perhaps TRBD1 (5 bases). Germline V gene lookup returns CDR1 MDHEN and CDR2 SYDVKM. The CDR3 has 14 residues. The V end lost 6 bases, the J end lost 0 bases, and 11 bases lay between the germline ends. In DNA, the CDR3 is TGTGCCAGCAGGTTGGAGGGGATGAACACTGAAGCTTTCTTT. Protein: CASRLEGMNTEAFF. Full variable domain (outside the CDR3, taken from reference TRBV28 and TRBJ1-1): DVKVTQSSRYLVKRTGEKVFLECVQDMDHENMFWYRQDPGLGLRLIYFSYDVKMKEKGDIPEGYSVSREKKERFSLILESASTNQTSMYLCASRLEGMNTEAFFGQGTRLTVV.

V is TRBV19 and J is TRBJ2-4; D might be TRBD1 (7 bases). Germline CDR1 reads LNHDA; CDR2 reads SQIVND (reference sequence). This CDR3 has 14 amino acids. The ends were cut back, 3 bases at V and 7 bases at J, with 13 bases in the middle. In nucleotides, the CDR3 is TGTGCCAGTAGTATGCGGCCAGGGGGGAACATTCAGTACTTC. The encoded protein is CASSMRPGGNIQYF.

This rearrangement joins TRBV7-6 to TRBJ2-7; possibly TRBD2 for D (7 bases). This CDR3 comprises 12 residues. V lost 8 bases and J lost 4, with 12 bases in between. Looked up from germline, CDR1 is SGHVS and CDR2 is FNYEAQ. CDR3 DNA sequence: TGTGCCAGCGGCGGGGGCGGGTACGAGCAGTACTTC. Amino acids: CASGGGGYEQYF.

V is TRBV9 and J is TRBJ2-2; D gene ambiguous. The length of the CDR3 is 13 residues. V lost 4 bases, J lost 7 bases, and 11 bases lay in between. The V gene's germline CDR1 is SGDLS and CDR2 YYNGEE. In DNA, the CDR3 is TGTGCCAGCAGCACGCCCGGCGGCGGGGAGCTGTTTTTT. Protein: CASSTPGGGELFF.

The chain has TRBV10-3 and TRBJ2-7; a possible D gene is TRBD2 (7 bases). The CDR3 is 12 residues long. Germline CDR1 ENHRY, CDR2 SYGVKD. The ends were cut back, 5 bases at V and 9 bases at J, with 14 bases in the middle. CDR3 nucleotides: TGTGCCATCAGTAGTGTTAGGGGGGGGCAGTACTTC. Its protein is CAISSVRGGQYF.

The chain is built from TRBV10-2 and TRBJ2-7; D might be TRBD1 (6 bases). The germline CDR1 and CDR2 sequences are WSHSY and SAAADI. CDR3 length: 14 residues. Trimming stripped 10 bases from V and 0 bases from J, with 16 bases between. CDR3 region: CATLVGTSSYEQYF. DNA for the CDR3: TGCGCCACCCTTGTGGGGACATCCTCCTACGAGCAGTACTTC.

This chain uses TRBV30 with TRBJ1-2; perhaps TRBD1 as D (5 bases). CDR1 and CDR2 (germline): GTSNPN, SVGIG (reference sequence). The CDR3 consists of 12 residues. V shed 4 bases and J shed 7 bases, with 13 bases lying between them. The CDR3 bases are TGTGCCTGGAAAGGGGTCCAGGGTGGCTACACCTTC. Amino acid sequence: CAWKGVQGGYTF.

The chain employs TRBV18 and TRBJ2-5, with no clear D. Germline V CDR1 and CDR2: KGHSH, LQKENI. V was clipped by 3 bases and J by 4 bases, with 9 bases between them. There are 13 residues in the CDR3. CDR3 loop: CASSPSLLETQYF. The CDR3 region has the DNA TGTGCCAGCTCACCCTCTTTGTTAGAGACCCAGTACTTC. The variable domain in full, with the rest retrieved from reference TRBV18 and TRBJ2-5, is NAGVMQNPRHLVRRRGQEARLRCSPMKGHSHVYWYRQLPEEGLKFMVYLQKENIIDESGMPKERFSAEFPKEGPSILRIQQVVRGDSAAYFCASSPSLLETQYFGPGTRLLVL.

Only one count was recorded for this clone. V usage is TRBV10-3 and J usage is TRBJ2-1, with 7 bases that match TRBD1. The CDR3 is 15 residues long. Unmatched junction bases numbered 6, after V lost 7 bases and J lost 0 bases. CDR1 is ENHRY and CDR2 is SYGVKD in the germline V gene. CDR3 loop: CAINHDRASYNEQFF. The CDR3 DNA follows: TGTGCCATCAACCATGACAGGGCCTCCTACAATGAGCAGTTCTTC.